Listed below are T cell receptor beta chains from one sample, sequenced in a study of blood T cell repertoires in COVID-19. Clones were read by immunoSEQ multiplex PCR, and TCRdb kept only the in-frame ones, dropping some. There are 45,000 to 60,000 clones in the sample; approximately 90% occur only once, and roughly 1.5% lies in the top ten. The sample comprised peripheral blood. Every receptor here comes from a man aged 55 to 70 with acute or convalescent COVID-19. Both conserved end residues are part of each CDR3. The order of the fields is D gene, V gene, J gene, clone size, CDR3 DNA, CDR3 protein. A D gene is named only where the DNA matches it firmly. Clone sizes are given selectively: once, few, many, or a class where the clone is expanded.

D: TRBD2
V: TRBV5-1
J: TRBJ2-1
size: once
DNA: TGCGCCAGCAGCTGGGGCGGGGGGGCATATGAGCAGTTCTTC
CDR3: CASSWGGGAYEQFF

D: TRBD1
V: TRBV10-3
J: TRBJ2-7
size: -
DNA: TGTGCCATCAGTGAAGTCGCGCCAGGGGGATTTAGAGGCGAGCAGTACTTC
CDR3: CAISEVAPGGFRGEQYF

D: -
V: TRBV7-2
J: TRBJ2-5
size: -
DNA: TGTGCCAGCAGCTTAGTTAGGACACCAGCCGAGACCCAGTACTTC
CDR3: CASSLVRTPAETQYF

D: -
V: TRBV18
J: TRBJ1-1
size: few
DNA: TGTGCCAGCTCACTGGTCAGGGGTGTGAACACTGAAGCTTTCTTT
CDR3: CASSLVRGVNTEAFF

D: TRBD1
V: TRBV29-1
J: TRBJ1-1
size: -
DNA: TGCAGCGGGCTAGACAGGGAAGAAGCTTTCTTT
CDR3: CSGLDREEAFF

D: TRBD2
V: TRBV9
J: TRBJ2-2
size: -
DNA: TGTGCCAGCAGCCCTGGGCTAGCGGGGGCCGCGAGGGGGGAGCTGTTTTTT
CDR3: CASSPGLAGAARGELFF

D: -
V: TRBV10-3
J: TRBJ1-2
size: -
DNA: TGTGCCATCAGTGCCGGACAGCGTAACTATGGCTACACCTTC
CDR3: CAISAGQRNYGYTF

D: -
V: TRBV3-1/TRBV3-2
J: TRBJ2-6
size: -
DNA: TGTGCCAGCAGCCAACAGGGTCTAAGCGGGTCCGGGGCCAACGTCCTGACTTTC
CDR3: CASSQQGLSGSGANVLTF

D: -
V: TRBV7-9
J: TRBJ1-2
size: -
DNA: TGTGCCAGCAGTTCAGAAGTATACGGCTACACCTTC
CDR3: CASSSEVYGYTF

D: -
V: TRBV3-1/TRBV3-2
J: TRBJ1-5
size: -
DNA: TGTGCCAGCAGCCAAGGCGGTTCGGGTCAGCCCCAGCATTTT
CDR3: CASSQGGSGQPQHF

D: -
V: TRBV6-5
J: TRBJ1-2
size: -
DNA: TGTGCCAGCAGGACAGGAGCTAACTATGGCTACACCTTC
CDR3: CASRTGANYGYTF

D: -
V: TRBV24-1
J: TRBJ2-7
size: once
DNA: TGTGCCACCAGTGATTTGATTCCCTCAGAGAACAACGGGGTTTACGAGCAGTACTTC
CDR3: CATSDLIPSENNGVYEQYF

D: -
V: TRBV4-1
J: TRBJ1-1
size: -
DNA: TGCGCCAGCAGCCAAAAGGGGGAGCCGGGAAGTATGAACACTGAAGCTTTCTTT
CDR3: CASSQKGEPGSMNTEAFF

D: TRBD1
V: TRBV25-1
J: TRBJ2-7
size: -
DNA: TGTGCCAGCAGGTTGACAGGGGGCGGCTACGAGCAGTACTTC
CDR3: CASRLTGGGYEQYF

D: -
V: TRBV27
J: TRBJ2-2
size: -
DNA: TGTGCCAGCAGCCTCTGGGGAGCGGGTACCGGGGAGCTGTTTTTT
CDR3: CASSLWGAGTGELFF

D: TRBD1
V: TRBV3-1/TRBV3-2
J: TRBJ1-6
size: -
DNA: TGTGCCAGCAGTCAACGGGACAGGGATTCACCCCTCCACTTT
CDR3: CASSQRDRDSPLHF

D: TRBD1
V: TRBV7-8
J: TRBJ2-4
size: -
DNA: TGTGCCAGCAGCCTACAAGGACAGGGGTCCAAAAACATTCAGTACTTC
CDR3: CASSLQGQGSKNIQYF

D: TRBD2
V: TRBV2
J: TRBJ2-1
size: -
DNA: TGTGCCAGCCTTGGACTAGCGGGGAGGAATGAGCAGTTCTTC
CDR3: CASLGLAGRNEQFF

D: TRBD1
V: TRBV27
J: TRBJ2-7
size: -
DNA: TGTGCCAGCAGTGCCGGGACAGGGGGGTTGTGGGAGCAGTACTTC
CDR3: CASSAGTGGLWEQYF

D: -
V: TRBV2
J: TRBJ1-3
size: few
DNA: TGTGCCAGCAGCGTGAGGCCCTCTTACTCTGGAAACACCATATATTTT
CDR3: CASSVRPSYSGNTIYF

D: -
V: TRBV7-9
J: TRBJ2-2
size: -
DNA: TGTGCCAGCAGCTTAGGCGTAATCCAGGACACCGGGGAGCTGTTTTTT
CDR3: CASSLGVIQDTGELFF

D: -
V: TRBV6-5
J: TRBJ1-1
size: -
DNA: TGTGCCAGCAGTTATGGAGGGGACACTGAAGCTTTCTTT
CDR3: CASSYGGDTEAFF

D: TRBD2
V: TRBV6-5
J: TRBJ2-3
size: -
DNA: TGTGCCACCCGCCGGGGGGTTAGCACAGATACGCAGTATTTT
CDR3: CATRRGVSTDTQYF

D: TRBD1
V: TRBV6-5
J: TRBJ2-7
size: -
DNA: TGTGCCAGCAGTTTGCCCGGACAGGGGAGAAACGAGCAGTACTTC
CDR3: CASSLPGQGRNEQYF

D: -
V: TRBV27
J: TRBJ2-7
size: few
DNA: TGTGCCACGGGACTGAATTACGAGCAGTACTTC
CDR3: CATGLNYEQYF

D: TRBD1
V: TRBV11-2
J: TRBJ1-4
size: -
DNA: TGTGCCAGCAGCTTCGACAGGGGGAATGAAAAACTGTTTTTT
CDR3: CASSFDRGNEKLFF

D: -
V: TRBV9
J: TRBJ1-6
size: -
DNA: TGTGCCAGCAGCGTTAGCGGACACCTCTATAATTCACCCCTCCACTTT
CDR3: CASSVSGHLYNSPLHF

D: -
V: TRBV5-1
J: TRBJ1-2
size: -
DNA: TGCGCCAGCAGCTTGTACGGTGGGACTGGGGATGGCTACACCTTC
CDR3: CASSLYGGTGDGYTF

D: -
V: TRBV7-9
J: TRBJ1-4
size: -
DNA: TGTGCCAGCAGCTTAGTCCAAGTCCAGGGCGCTAATGAAAAACTGTTTTTT
CDR3: CASSLVQVQGANEKLFF

D: -
V: TRBV7-9
J: TRBJ2-1
size: -
DNA: TGTGCCAGCAGCGATAAGCGGGTCAGGGACTCCTACAATGAGCAGTTCTTC
CDR3: CASSDKRVRDSYNEQFF

D: -
V: TRBV19
J: TRBJ1-1
size: -
DNA: TGTGCCAGTAGTCTACAGGTTCGGACTGAAGCTTTCTTT
CDR3: CASSLQVRTEAFF

D: -
V: TRBV27
J: TRBJ2-1
size: once
DNA: TGTGCCAGCAGTCTCCTTACGGGAGTCTCTTCCAATGAGCAGTTCTTC
CDR3: CASSLLTGVSSNEQFF

D: TRBD1
V: TRBV5-1
J: TRBJ1-2
size: -
DNA: TGCGCCAGCAGCTTGGCCGGGACAGATTATGGCTACACCTTC
CDR3: CASSLAGTDYGYTF

D: -
V: TRBV18
J: TRBJ1-3
size: -
DNA: TGTGCCAGCTCACCGCAGGGATCTGGAAACACCATATATTTT
CDR3: CASSPQGSGNTIYF

D: TRBD1
V: TRBV5-4
J: TRBJ2-5
size: once
DNA: TGTGCCAGCAGCTCCCGGACAGGGCAAGAGACCCAGTACTTC
CDR3: CASSSRTGQETQYF

D: -
V: TRBV23-1
J: TRBJ2-7
size: -
DNA: TGCGCCAGCAGTCAGTCCAGTCCGGGACAAATTTCAGTAAGCGAGCAGTACTTC
CDR3: CASSQSSPGQISVSEQYF

D: TRBD1
V: TRBV19
J: TRBJ1-1
size: few
DNA: TGTGCCAGTAGGAACAGGGGTGCACAGTTCACTGAAGCTTTCTTT
CDR3: CASRNRGAQFTEAFF

D: -
V: TRBV10-2
J: TRBJ1-1
size: -
DNA: TGCGCCAGCAGTCTTCAGGGTTACACTGAAGCTTTCTTT
CDR3: CASSLQGYTEAFF

D: -
V: TRBV15
J: TRBJ1-1
size: once
DNA: TGTGCCACCAGCAGAGGTCCAGGCCTTAGGGGGAACACTGAAGCTTTCTTT
CDR3: CATSRGPGLRGNTEAFF

D: -
V: TRBV13
J: TRBJ1-1
size: -
DNA: TGTGCCAGCAGCTTAGGGGCGGGAAACACTGAAGCTTTCTTT
CDR3: CASSLGAGNTEAFF

D: TRBD1
V: TRBV6-2/TRBV6-3
J: TRBJ1-2
size: -
DNA: TGTGCCAGCAGCGACAGGGGGGTCTATGGCTACACCTTC
CDR3: CASSDRGVYGYTF

D: TRBD1
V: TRBV19
J: TRBJ1-6
size: -
DNA: TGTGCCAGTAGTATACCGACAGGGGGATTAGGTTCACCCCTCCACTTT
CDR3: CASSIPTGGLGSPLHF

D: TRBD2
V: TRBV7-9
J: TRBJ2-3
size: -
DNA: TGTGCCAGCAGCTTAACGCGGGGGGGCGCAGATACGCAGTATTTT
CDR3: CASSLTRGGADTQYF

D: -
V: TRBV19
J: TRBJ2-7
size: -
DNA: TGTGCCAGTAGTATCCCCGGCAGGGTCCTGTACGAGCAGTACTTT
CDR3: CASSIPGRVLYEQYF

D: -
V: TRBV9
J: TRBJ2-3
size: -
DNA: TGTGCCAGCAGCGTTAGCCCCCCAGATACGCAGTATTTT
CDR3: CASSVSPPDTQYF

D: -
V: TRBV5-1
J: TRBJ2-5
size: -
DNA: TGCGCCAGCAGCTTCATCGGAGTACAAGAGACCCAGTACTTC
CDR3: CASSFIGVQETQYF

D: -
V: TRBV30
J: TRBJ1-3
size: -
DNA: TGTGCCTGGAGTAAAGGTGGAGGGCTCTCCACTTACACCATATATTTT
CDR3: CAWSKGGGLSTYTIYF

D: -
V: TRBV18
J: TRBJ2-7
size: -
DNA: TGTGCCAGCTCACCAAGGGGCAGGGGCTACGAGCAGTACTTC
CDR3: CASSPRGRGYEQYF

D: -
V: TRBV30
J: TRBJ1-1
size: -
DNA: TGTGCCTGGAGTTCAGTCAGAGGGAACACTGAAGCTTTCTTT
CDR3: CAWSSVRGNTEAFF